This TCR beta chain was found in a study of shared clonotypes between healthy human individuals (dated by TCRdb to the early 2020s). Some background on the complete study: Three men and a couple of women, aged 18 to 49 years, made up the cohort. For each donor, three plates each were used for CD4 naive and CD4 memory, two plates were used for CD8 naive, and one plate was used for CD8 memory. To estimate repertoire size and how much clonotype sharing occurs between individuals, the study deeply sequenced the blood TCR repertoires of five healthy adults. Libraries were prepared and TCR repertoires were sequenced by different laboratories using diverse techniques, in order to increase sequencing depth and limit assay-specific biases. Leukapheresis yielded between about 0.9 and 10 billion PBMCs per donor.

Donors were healthy HIV-negative adults with no recently reported acute infections or vaccinations. All donors were Caucasian adults living in Nashville, Tennessee, USA. CD4+ T cells were enriched by magnetic negative selection, after which naive cells were positively selected on CD45RA and the negative fraction was taken as the memory subset. After blood collection by leukapheresis, PBMCs were isolated using Ficoll-Histopaque density gradient centrifugation and then cryopreserved in the vapor phase of liquid nitrogen. Analytical flow cytometry was used to check the purity and quantity of each magnetically sorted T cell population. Genomic DNA was isolated from each sorted fraction and quantified by UV absorbance on a Nanodrop 2000c. About this clone: Its specific antigen is unknown. No base-level quality is on record; no much larger clone is a single base apart.

The germline V gene (reference sequence) specifies LNHDA as CDR1 and SQIVND as CDR2. The V and J ends are trimmed by 7 bases and 7 bases, leaving 17 bases between them. The CDR3 starts with the cysteine, ends with the phenylalanine, and has 15 residues. Only the CDR3 DNA stays, 45 bases, in frame from base 1. Using the deep immunoSEQ assay, TCR CDR3 regions were amplified from genomic DNA by multiplex PCR. Extracted genomic DNA from each cell subset was distributed evenly across all wells of several immunoSEQ 96-well plates, and each plate was treated as a replicate. Each replicate PCR for sorted subsets received about 180 ng genomic DNA, equal to 28,000 or so T cell genomes. Purified libraries were measured with a Qubit 3.0 fluorometer, size-checked on a Bioanalyzer 2100, and measured again with the KAPA Library Quantification kit. Each immunoSEQ 96-well plate was sequenced on its own single-read 150-cycle Illumina NextSeq 550 flow cell. The authors' analysis ran thus. Because the immunoSEQ output held only junctional sequences and lacked quality scores, the filtering could not match the filtering applied to full-length reads. Sequences were annotated with PyIR, a Python wrapper for IgBLAST v1.9, using IMGT germline references to assign V/J genes and CDR3. Reads were removed for weak V/J assignments (E-value above 1e-6), missing CDR3, stop codons, out-of-frame junctions, or ambiguous translated residues. A V3J clonotype was defined by an identical inferred V gene, J gene, and CDR3 amino acid sequence. To compute the percentage overlap between repertoires, the number of shared unique clonotypes was divided by the size of the smaller repertoire. Three approaches were used to assess repertoire richness: RTK rarefaction, the Chao1 estimator, and Recon v2.1 estimates of unobserved clonotypes. OLGA was used to compute generation probabilities for all TCRbeta clonotypes that the gDNA method yielded from a few donors. TCRdb obtained this table from immuneACCESS and retained in-frame rearrangements with V and J assigned. These tables miss some clones; where compared with another copy, unresolved V genes account for less than half of the shortfall, and the remainder is unexplained. V, J and clone size were drawn from that table, and D and trimming were deduced from the DNA. Counted in this sample were around 1 million clones; around three quarters of them appeared once. Of the sample, nearly 1.5% is held by the ten largest clones.

Overall study results and their limits: Sampling was restricted to blood, and TCR repertoires in tissues likely differ from the TCR repertoires found in blood. Higher generation probabilities were observed for clonotypes shared by all four sorted-subset donors than for non-shared clonotypes. Based on pairwise subsampling, the degree of clonotype sharing among donors was expected to be affected by sequencing depth. Naive subsets generally had larger estimated clonotype richness than memory subsets did. Across a few donors, around 5% of naive CD4, roughly 3.4% of naive CD8, about 2.3% of memory CD4, and 0.4% of memory CD8 clonotypes were shared. Incomplete sequencing was indicated by rarefaction of sorted-subset datasets, despite the large sequencing depth. The genetic and exposure-history diversity represented was limited by the small number of donors.

Specimen: memory CD4+ T cells sorted from blood. The cell subset or site label here, explained by the study, means: CD45RA-negative fraction. This receptor was obtained from a man aged 18 to 35 in good health. The receptor chain draws on TRBV19 and TRBJ1-6; the D gene is possibly TRBD1, with 5 bases matching. The nucleotides are TGTGCCAGTACCATAGCGGACGGGGCGAATTCACCCCTCCACTTT. This codes for CASTIADGANSPLHF.